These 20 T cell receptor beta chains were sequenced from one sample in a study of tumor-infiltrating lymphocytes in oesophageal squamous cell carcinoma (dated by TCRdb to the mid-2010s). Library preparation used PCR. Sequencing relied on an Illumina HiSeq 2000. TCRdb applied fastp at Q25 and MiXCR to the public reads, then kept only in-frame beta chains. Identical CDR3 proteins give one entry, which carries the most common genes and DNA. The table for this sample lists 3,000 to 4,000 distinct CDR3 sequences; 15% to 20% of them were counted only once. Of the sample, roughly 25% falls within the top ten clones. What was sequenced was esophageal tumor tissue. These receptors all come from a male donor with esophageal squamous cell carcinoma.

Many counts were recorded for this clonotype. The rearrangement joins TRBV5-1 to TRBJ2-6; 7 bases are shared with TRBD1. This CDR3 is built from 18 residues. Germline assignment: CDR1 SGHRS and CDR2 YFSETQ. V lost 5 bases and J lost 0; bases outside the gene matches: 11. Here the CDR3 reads CASRFSGQQFSGANVLTF. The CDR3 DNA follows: TGCGCCAGCAGATTTTCGGGACAGCAATTCTCTGGGGCCAACGTCCTGACTTTC.

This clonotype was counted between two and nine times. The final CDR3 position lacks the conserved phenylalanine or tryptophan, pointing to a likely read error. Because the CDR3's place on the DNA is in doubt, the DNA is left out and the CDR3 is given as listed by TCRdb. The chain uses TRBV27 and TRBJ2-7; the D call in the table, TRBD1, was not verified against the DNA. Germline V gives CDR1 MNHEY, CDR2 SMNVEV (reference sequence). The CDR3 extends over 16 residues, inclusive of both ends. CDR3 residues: CASSFQGQGAGYTFGS.

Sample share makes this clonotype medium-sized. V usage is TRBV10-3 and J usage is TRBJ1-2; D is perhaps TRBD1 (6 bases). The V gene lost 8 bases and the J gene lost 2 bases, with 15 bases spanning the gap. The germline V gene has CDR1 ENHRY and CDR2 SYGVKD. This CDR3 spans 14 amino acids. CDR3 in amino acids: CAIGLGQSNYGYTF. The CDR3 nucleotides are TGTGCCATCGGCTTGGGACAATCGAACTATGGCTACACCTTC.

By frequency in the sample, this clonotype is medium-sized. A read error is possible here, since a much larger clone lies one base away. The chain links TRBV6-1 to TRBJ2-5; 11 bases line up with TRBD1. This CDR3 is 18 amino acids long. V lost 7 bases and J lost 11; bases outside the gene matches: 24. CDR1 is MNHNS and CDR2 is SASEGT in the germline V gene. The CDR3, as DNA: TGTGCCAGCACCTCCGGGACAGGGGGGACTGGGCCCTACAATGAGCAGTACTTC. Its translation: CASTSGTGGTGPYNEQYF.

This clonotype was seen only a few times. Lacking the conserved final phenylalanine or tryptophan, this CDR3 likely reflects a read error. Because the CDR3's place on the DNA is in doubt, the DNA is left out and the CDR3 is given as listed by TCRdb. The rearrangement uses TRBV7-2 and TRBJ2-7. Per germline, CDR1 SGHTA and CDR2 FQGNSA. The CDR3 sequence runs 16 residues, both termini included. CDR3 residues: CASSQLGLNYGYTFGS.

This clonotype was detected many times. The CDR3 region is CASSLGHNQPQHF. The DNA of the CDR3 is TGTGCCAGCAGCTTGGGACACAATCAGCCCCAGCATTTT. V gene TRBV5-4 combines with J gene TRBJ1-5; no clear D gene. V was trimmed by 0 bases and J by 3 bases, leaving 4 bases between them. The germline V gene encodes CDR1 SGHNT and CDR2 YYREEE (reference sequence). The CDR3 has 13 residues. Using reference TRBV5-4 and TRBJ1-5 for the parts outside the CDR3, the full variable domain is ETGVTQSPTHLIKTRGQQVTLRCSSQSGHNTVSWYQQALGQGPQFIFQYYREEENGRGNFPPRFSGLQFPNYSSELNVNALELDDSALYLCASSLGHNQPQHFGDGTRLSIL.

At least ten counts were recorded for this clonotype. The CDR3, as DNA: TGTGCCAGCAGTTTGGGGGACAGGGAAGGTGGCTACACCTTC. This translates into CASSLGDREGGYTF. The V and J genes are TRBV6-1 and TRBJ1-2; 9 bases align to TRBD1. The CDR3 totals 14 residues. Germline CDR1 and CDR2: MNHNS and SASEGT. J lost 7 bases, V lost 5 bases, and 8 bases had no gene match.

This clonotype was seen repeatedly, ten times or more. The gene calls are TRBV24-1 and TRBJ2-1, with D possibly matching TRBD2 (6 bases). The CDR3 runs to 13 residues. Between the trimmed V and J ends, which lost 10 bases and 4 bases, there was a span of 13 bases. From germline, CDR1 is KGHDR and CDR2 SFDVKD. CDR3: CATRGGGYNEQFF. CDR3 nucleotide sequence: TGTGCCACTCGTGGGGGAGGATACAATGAGCAGTTCTTC.

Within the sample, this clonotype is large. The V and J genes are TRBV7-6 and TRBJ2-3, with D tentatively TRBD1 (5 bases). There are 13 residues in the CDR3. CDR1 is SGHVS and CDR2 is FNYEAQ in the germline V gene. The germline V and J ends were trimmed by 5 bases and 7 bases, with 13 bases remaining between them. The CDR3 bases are TGTGCCAGCAGCCCCATTAGGGGATATACGCAGTATTTT. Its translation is CASSPIRGYTQYF.

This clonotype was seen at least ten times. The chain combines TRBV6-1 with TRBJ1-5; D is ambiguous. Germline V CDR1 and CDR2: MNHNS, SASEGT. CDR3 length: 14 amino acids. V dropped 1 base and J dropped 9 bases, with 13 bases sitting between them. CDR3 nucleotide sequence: TGTGCCAGCAGTGAAGGTCCAGGTGCTAGGCCCCAGCATTTT. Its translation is CASSEGPGARPQHF.

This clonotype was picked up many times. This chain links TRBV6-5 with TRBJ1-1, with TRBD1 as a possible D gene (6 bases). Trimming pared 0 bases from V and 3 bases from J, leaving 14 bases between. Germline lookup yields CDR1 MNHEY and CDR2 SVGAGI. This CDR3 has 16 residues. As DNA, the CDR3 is TGTGCCAGCAGTTACTCGTGGGGGCGCGAGGACACTGAAGCTTTCTTT. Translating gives CASSYSWGREDTEAFF.

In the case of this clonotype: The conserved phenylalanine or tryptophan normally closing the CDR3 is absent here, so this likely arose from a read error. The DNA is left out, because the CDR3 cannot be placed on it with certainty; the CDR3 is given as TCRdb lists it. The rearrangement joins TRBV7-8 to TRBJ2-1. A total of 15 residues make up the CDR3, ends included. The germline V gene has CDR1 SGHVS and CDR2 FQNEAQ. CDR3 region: CASSLVAGYEQYFGN.

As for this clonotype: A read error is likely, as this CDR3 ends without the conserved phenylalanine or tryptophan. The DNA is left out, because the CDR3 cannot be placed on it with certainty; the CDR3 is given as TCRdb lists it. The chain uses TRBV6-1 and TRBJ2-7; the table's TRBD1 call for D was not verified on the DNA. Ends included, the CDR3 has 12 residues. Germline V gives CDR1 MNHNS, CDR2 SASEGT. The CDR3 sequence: CASGAYGYTFGS.

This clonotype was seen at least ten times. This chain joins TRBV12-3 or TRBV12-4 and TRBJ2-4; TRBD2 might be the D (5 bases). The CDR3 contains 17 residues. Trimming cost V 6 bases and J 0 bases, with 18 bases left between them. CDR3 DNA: TGTGCCAGCAGCCGGGTTGTGGGGAGCTTAGCCAAAAACATTCAGTACTTC. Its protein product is CASSRVVGSLAKNIQYF.

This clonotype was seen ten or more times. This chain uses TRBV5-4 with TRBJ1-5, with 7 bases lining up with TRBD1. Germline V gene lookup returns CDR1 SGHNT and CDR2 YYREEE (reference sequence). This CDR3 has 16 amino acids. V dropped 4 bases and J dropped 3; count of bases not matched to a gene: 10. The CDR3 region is CASSNLDREDNQPQHF. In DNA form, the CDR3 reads TGTGCCAGCAGCAATTTAGACAGGGAGGACAATCAGCCCCAGCATTTT.

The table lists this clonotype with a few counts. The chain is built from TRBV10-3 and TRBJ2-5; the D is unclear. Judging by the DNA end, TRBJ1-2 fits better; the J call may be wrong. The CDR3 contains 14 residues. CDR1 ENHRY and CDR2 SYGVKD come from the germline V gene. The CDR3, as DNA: TGTGCCATCAGCCGGACGGAGGCCAGGAATGGCTACACCTTC. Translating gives CAISRTEARNGYTF.

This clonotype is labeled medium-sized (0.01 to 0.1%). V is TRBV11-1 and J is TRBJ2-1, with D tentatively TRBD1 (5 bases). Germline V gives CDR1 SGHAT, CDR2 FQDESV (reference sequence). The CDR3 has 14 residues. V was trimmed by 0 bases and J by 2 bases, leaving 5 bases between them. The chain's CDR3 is CASSLAQAYNEQFF. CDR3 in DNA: TGTGCCAGCAGCTTAGCACAGGCCTACAATGAGCAGTTCTTC.

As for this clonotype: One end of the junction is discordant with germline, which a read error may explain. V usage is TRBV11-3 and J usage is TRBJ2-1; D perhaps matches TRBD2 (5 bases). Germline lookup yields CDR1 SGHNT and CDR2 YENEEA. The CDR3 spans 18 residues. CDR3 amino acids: CAGSPEGRFVHFPYEQFF. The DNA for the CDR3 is TGTGCCGGCAGCCCCGAGGGCCGTTTTGTTCACTTTCCCTACGAGCAGTTCTTC.

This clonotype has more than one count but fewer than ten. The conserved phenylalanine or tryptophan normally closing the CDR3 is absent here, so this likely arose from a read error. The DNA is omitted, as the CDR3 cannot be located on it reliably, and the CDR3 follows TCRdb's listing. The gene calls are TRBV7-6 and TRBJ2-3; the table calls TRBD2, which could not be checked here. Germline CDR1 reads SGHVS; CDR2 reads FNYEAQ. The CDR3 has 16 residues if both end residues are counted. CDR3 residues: CASSRTSDYNEQFFGP.

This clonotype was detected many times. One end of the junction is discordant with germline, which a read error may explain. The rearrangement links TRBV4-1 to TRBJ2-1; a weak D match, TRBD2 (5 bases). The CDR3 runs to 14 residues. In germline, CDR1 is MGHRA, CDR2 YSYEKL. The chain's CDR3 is CASSPQIGESPLHF. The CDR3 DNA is TGCGCCAGCAGCCCCCAAATCGGGGAATCACCCCTCCACTTC.